This TCR beta chain was recorded in a study of blood T cell repertoires in COVID-19 (dated by TCRdb to 2018 to 2021). Turning to the overall study: The collaborator samples originated in the United States, Italy and Spain and spanned the acute and convalescent phases of COVID-19. The material from the prospective study consisted of cDNA or gDNA derived from T cells, B-cell-depleted T cells, or PBMCs. Samples were obtained from the ongoing ImmuneRACE study (first 160 participants) and from about 1,300 subjects provided by 6 global collaborators. The dataset comprised deeply sampled blood TCRbeta repertoires from subjects exposed to, actively infected with, or recovered from COVID-19. The repertoires were released in a freely available public database meant as a resource for research on the immune response to SARS-CoV-2. Where available, HLA class I and class II types were obtained from metadata supplied by the sample provider rather than from assay-based typing. Nearly every sample came with metadata listing a de-identified subject ID, COVID-19 status, age in years and sex. Findings and caveats that apply to the study as a whole: Clinical and demographic metadata were provided uncurated, with the amount varying by source and participant.

The immunoSEQ Assay, a bias-controlled multiplex PCR, was used to amplify TCRbeta CDR3 regions from genomic DNA. In the source study's methods: Nucleated cell counts per sample were estimated from amplification of reference gene primers within the assay. To quantify the absolute abundance of each unique TCRbeta CDR3 rearrangement, sequence reads were collapsed and filtered. For each sample, productive Simpson clonality was calculated as the square root of Simpson's diversity index over productive rearrangements. The table comes from immuneACCESS by way of TCRdb, which keeps in-frame sequences with V and J called. Part of the clones is missing from these tables; in studies checked, under half for an unresolved V gene and the rest for unknown reasons. V and J calls and clone size are given by that table; D and trimming were obtained from the DNA. In this sample the table shows 65,000 to 85,000 clones, roughly nine tenths of which occur a single time. The ten largest make up 3.5% to 4.5% of the sample.

As concerns this clone: Its antigen has not been determined. Base qualities were left out, and no much larger clone turns up one base away.

Whole blood was collected in K2EDTA tubes by collaborating institutions according to the institutions' own protocols. Collaborator samples were shipped for TCRbeta analysis as frozen whole blood, isolated PBMCs, or DNA extracted from either sample type. In the germline V gene (reference sequence), CDR1 corresponds to LNHDA and CDR2 to SQIVND. Trimming leaves V shorter by 4 bases and J shorter by 7 bases, with the junction holding 8 bases beyond the gene matches. From cysteine to phenylalanine, the CDR3 is 16 amino acids long. Left in the record is the CDR3 DNA by itself, 48 bases read in frame from the first base.

The rearranged chain carries TRBV19 and TRBJ2-2; the central 11 bases match TRBD1. Sequencing input: peripheral blood. The source of this sequence is a middle-aged man with active COVID-19. The nucleotide sequence is TGTGCCAGTAGTACAACGGGACAGGGGGTTATCGGGGAGCTGTTTTTT. Translation gives CASSTTGQGVIGELFF.